In this sample, the clone carrying this TCR beta chain turned up once. The record originates from a study of T cell clones after liver transplantation. Overall study: Samples came from ITN030ST, which attempted immunosuppression withdrawal within 2 years of liver transplantation.

Generated by immunoSEQ multiplex PCR, the TCRdb table keeps only in-frame clones and is missing some. This sample has tens of thousands of clones, with 60% to 80% found just once. The V segment lost 2 bases and the J segment 3 bases; nucleotides outside the gene matches: 3. The CDR3 is 14 residues long. Germline lookup yields CDR1 SGHTA and CDR2 FQGNSA. The starting material was CD4+ T cells from blood, obtained at the 22-month timepoint. This chain uses TRBV7-2 with TRBJ2-7; 8 positions agree with TRBD1. This receptor was identified in a human patient who received a liver transplant. Some T cells may originate from the graft donor. The CDR3 is CASSLSGQVYEQYF. The CDR3 nucleotides are TGTGCCAGCAGCTTATCGGGACAGGTCTACGAGCAGTACTTC.